The 8 T cell receptor beta chains below all came from one sample that was sequenced in a study of post-analysis software for immune sequencing data. Notes on the study in general: Elevated frequency relative to controls characterized roughly five TRBV segments in patients, TRBV5-6, TRBV5-1 and TRBV20-1 among them.

The antigens these receptors bind are not known. Unique molecular identifiers tagged the TCR beta cDNA libraries. From the PCR reads, TCRdb called clonotypes with MiXCR, one entry per CDR3 protein. Of some 370,000 distinct CDR3 sequences listed, around a third are singletons. The sequencing input was blood. Source of these receptors: a girl aged 10 to 17 with multiple sclerosis.

Details on this clonotype: Germline is not matched at one junction end, which may reflect a read error. The V call is TRBV2, the J call TRBJ2-2; TRBD1 might be the D (5 bases). The CDR3 is made up of 15 amino acids. CDR1 is SNHLY and CDR2 is FYNNEI in the germline V gene. DNA for the CDR3: TGTGCCAGTAGTGAATGGCAGGGTGGTACCGGGGAGCTGTTTTTT. Translated: CASSEWQGGTGELFF.

The genes are TRBV6-5 and TRBJ2-1; perhaps TRBD2 as D (6 bases). This CDR3 is 15 amino acids long. CDR1 MNHEY and CDR2 SVGAGI come from the germline V gene. With 0 bases removed from V and 5 bases from J, the gap between germline ends came to 11 bases. The CDR3 bases are TGTGCCAGCAGTTACTCGCTTTCGGGGGACAATGAGCAGTTCTTC. Translated: CASSYSLSGDNEQFF.

Concerning this clonotype: A much larger clone lies one base from this, so it may be a read error. This chain joins TRBV7-6 and TRBJ1-5; TRBD1 might be the D (5 bases). Trimming took 1 base from V and 6 from J, leaving 10 bases between them. Germline values: CDR1 SGHVS, CDR2 FNYEAQ. The CDR3 covers 14 residues. The CDR3 DNA sequence: TGTGCCAGCAGCTTAGTACGGGGGAGTCAGCCCCAGCATTTT. Encoded protein: CASSLVRGSQPQHF.

The chain couples TRBV7-8 to TRBJ2-7; D is undetermined. V lost 1 base, J lost 1 base, and 8 bases lay in between. This CDR3 has 14 amino acids. Germline V gives CDR1 SGHVS, CDR2 FQNEAQ. For the CDR3, the DNA is TGTGCCAGCAGCTTAGATGTAGTTTCCTACGAGCAGTACTTC. Amino acid sequence: CASSLDVVSYEQYF.

V and J are TRBV28 and TRBJ1-2; D not resolved. V was cut by 7 bases and J by 2 bases, with 8 bases left in between. The CDR3 loop spans 12 amino acids. Germline CDR1 is MDHEN and CDR2 is SYDVKM. CDR3 protein: CASTNQNYGYTF. The CDR3 DNA reads as TGTGCCAGCACCAACCAGAACTATGGCTACACCTTC.

V usage is TRBV7-8 and J usage is TRBJ2-1; 9 positions agree with TRBD2. The DNA matches TRBJ2-7 better at its end, which makes the J call doubtful. Germline values: CDR1 SGHVS, CDR2 FQNEAQ. CDR3 length equals 17 residues. The CDR3 DNA follows: TGTGCCAGCAGCATTCGTCCTAGCGGGGCGTTAGACAATGAGCAGTACTTC. Encoded protein: CASSIRPSGALDNEQYF.

The chain is built from TRBV5-1 and TRBJ2-2; D is unclear. The ends were cut back, 5 bases at V and 3 bases at J, with 14 bases in the middle. The germline V gene encodes CDR1 SGHRS and CDR2 YFSETQ. The CDR3 covers 15 residues. The CDR3 sequence: CASSLRTWDTGELFF. For the CDR3, the DNA is TGCGCCAGCAGTTTGCGCACTTGGGACACCGGGGAGCTGTTTTTT. Together with reference TRBV5-1 and TRBJ2-2, the CDR3 gives the full variable domain: KAGVTQTPRYLIKTRGQQVTLSCSPISGHRSVSWYQQTPGQGLQFLFEYFSETQRNKGNFPGRFSGRQFSNSRSEMNVSTLELGDSALYLCASSLRTWDTGELFFGEGSRLTVL.

A few counts support this clonotype. The V and J genes are TRBV5-1 and TRBJ1-5; 8 bases map to TRBD1. Germline V gives CDR1 SGHRS, CDR2 YFSETQ. The CDR3 is 16 amino acids. V lost 1 base and J lost 6; bases outside the gene matches: 9. The CDR3: CASSLLPGGEGQPQHF. CDR3 DNA sequence: TGCGCCAGCAGCTTGTTACCAGGGGGCGAGGGTCAGCCCCAGCATTTT.